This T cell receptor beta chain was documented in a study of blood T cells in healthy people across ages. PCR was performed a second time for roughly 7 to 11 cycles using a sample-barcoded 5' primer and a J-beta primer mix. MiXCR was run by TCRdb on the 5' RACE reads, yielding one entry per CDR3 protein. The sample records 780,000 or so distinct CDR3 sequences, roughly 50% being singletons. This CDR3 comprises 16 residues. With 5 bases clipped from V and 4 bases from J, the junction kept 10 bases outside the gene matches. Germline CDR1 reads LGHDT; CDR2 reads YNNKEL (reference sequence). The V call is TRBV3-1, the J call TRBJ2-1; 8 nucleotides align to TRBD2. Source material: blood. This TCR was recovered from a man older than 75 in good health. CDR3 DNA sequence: TGTGCCAGCAGCAGGACTAGCCCCCGTGTGTACAATGAGCAGTTCTTC. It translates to CASSRTSPRVYNEQFF.